What follows are 15 T cell receptor beta chains derived from one specimen sequenced in a study of monozygotic twins with inflammatory bowel disease. TCRdb reworked the 5' RACE reads into one entry per CDR3 protein, no DNA. The sample's table shows around 410,000 distinct CDR3 sequences. Material: blood. These receptors were obtained from a human donor with ulcerative colitis or Crohn's disease, or a healthy co-twin of an affected twin (not recorded which).

This sequence joins TRBV7-2 and TRBJ1-5. Germline assignment: CDR1 SGHTA and CDR2 FQGNSA. CDR3 length: 14 residues. This chain's CDR3 is CASSLAASNQPQHF.

V and J are TRBV20-1 and TRBJ1-1; TCRdb gives TRBD1 as the D gene, but with no DNA this cannot be confirmed. This CDR3 has 16 amino acids. Germline V gene data show CDR1 as DFQATT and CDR2 as SNEGSKA (reference sequence). This chain's CDR3 is CSAREEGGQGATEAFF.

This chain connects TRBV5-4 to TRBJ2-1; TCRdb calls TRBD1, which cannot be checked without DNA. The germline gives CDR1 SGHNT, CDR2 YYREEE (reference sequence). CDR3 length: 15 residues. This CDR3 reads CASSLRDREYNEQFF.

J is TRBJ2-1 and V is TRBV24-1; the D call of TRBD2 rests on TCRdb alone, since no DNA is present to check it. The CDR3 length is 13 residues. Germline loops: CDR1 KGHDR, CDR2 SFDVKD. CDR3: CATSTSEYNEQFF.

The chain is built from TRBV5-1 and TRBJ2-5; TCRdb designates TRBD2, a call that cannot be tested without DNA. Germline V CDR1 and CDR2: SGHRS, YFSETQ. The CDR3 consists of 16 residues. CDR3 amino acids: CASSLTARALAETQYF.

The rearrangement links TRBV12-3 or TRBV12-4 to TRBJ1-2; the TCRdb call, TRBD1, lacks DNA for checking. The CDR3 loop spans 13 amino acids. This CDR3 reads CASSLPGSYGYTF.

J is TRBJ2-5 and V is TRBV27; with no DNA, the TCRdb D assignment of TRBD2 cannot be verified. CDR1 is MNHEY, CDR2 SMNVEV, per germline (reference sequence). This CDR3 region has 16 residues. CDR3 loop: CASSPTRLAGRETQYF.

The chain joins TRBV9 to TRBJ2-5; TCRdb proposes TRBD1, but this gene call is untestable without DNA. This CDR3 comprises 16 residues. CDR1 and CDR2 (germline): SGDLS, YYNGEE. The CDR3 is CASSVSIRVDGETQYF.

The chain is built from TRBV3-1 and TRBJ1-2; the D call of TRBD1 rests on TCRdb alone, since no DNA is present to check it. There are 13 residues in the CDR3. The V gene's germline CDR1 is LGHDT and CDR2 YNNKEL (reference sequence). The CDR3 region is CASSDAGFGGYTF.

V is TRBV21-1 and J is TRBJ2-1; lacking DNA, the TRBD1 call made by TCRdb goes unchecked. TRBV21-1 is termed a pseudogene. The CDR3 sequence is 11 residues long. The CDR3 region is CASSTGGEQFF.

The gene calls are TRBV24-1 and TRBJ2-1; TCRdb's D gene call, TRBD2, goes unchecked for lack of DNA. Germline V gene data show CDR1 as KGHDR and CDR2 as SFDVKD. The CDR3 contains 16 residues. CDR3 region: CATSDRLGGTLNEQFF.

The CDR3 loop is CASSASTSGTGELFF. The chain joins TRBV27 to TRBJ2-2; without DNA, the TCRdb call of TRBD2 cannot be checked. The CDR3 has 15 amino acids. CDR1 is MNHEY and CDR2 is SMNVEV in the germline V gene (reference sequence).

The rearrangement links TRBV14 to TRBJ1-4; without DNA, the TCRdb call of TRBD1 cannot be checked. This CDR3 has 17 amino acids. CDR1 and CDR2 from the germline V gene are SGHDN and FVKESK. The CDR3 is CASSQDRGTATNEKLFF.

V gene TRBV27 combines with J gene TRBJ2-1. Germline values: CDR1 MNHEY, CDR2 SMNVEV (reference sequence). This CDR3 contains 15 residues. CDR3 region: CASTPGWDSYNEQFF.

V is TRBV24-1 and J is TRBJ2-2; the D gene TCRdb calls, TRBD1, cannot be checked with no DNA. Germline V gene sequence: CDR1 KGHDR, CDR2 SFDVKD. The CDR3 consists of 12 residues. CDR3 amino acids: CATSKGQRELFF.